The rows below give T cell receptor beta chains drawn from one sample of a study of blood T cell repertoires in COVID-19. Method: immunoSEQ multiplex PCR; TCRdb's copy keeps in-frame clones and lacks some. The sample lists 45,000 to 55,000 clones; roughly 80% were seen once. The specimen sequenced was PBMCs or T cells enriched from blood (not recorded which). The receptors originated from a woman in her forties or fifties with acute COVID-19. The CDR3 runs from the conserved cysteine through the conserved F or W. D genes are given only for firm matches. Size is omitted from some rows. Given values are once, few, many or a class for expanded clones.

v_gene: TRBV5-1
d_gene: -
abundance: -
j_gene: TRBJ1-3
CDR3nt: TGCGCCAGCAGCTTGGGGGACTTATCTGGAAACACCATATATTTT
CDR3aa: CASSLGDLSGNTIYF

v_gene: TRBV27
d_gene: TRBD1
abundance: -
j_gene: TRBJ1-2
CDR3nt: TGTGCCAGCAGTGTCGGGACAGCTAACTATGGCTACACCTTC
CDR3aa: CASSVGTANYGYTF

v_gene: TRBV6-6
d_gene: TRBD1
abundance: -
j_gene: TRBJ2-3
CDR3nt: TGTGCCAGCAGTATCCGGGACAGATCTTCAGATACGCAGTATTTT
CDR3aa: CASSIRDRSSDTQYF

v_gene: TRBV7-8
d_gene: -
abundance: -
j_gene: TRBJ1-5
CDR3nt: TGTGCCAGCAGCTTACTAAGGGGTAGCAATCAGCCCCAGCATTTT
CDR3aa: CASSLLRGSNQPQHF

v_gene: TRBV13
d_gene: TRBD1
abundance: -
j_gene: TRBJ2-7
CDR3nt: TGTGCCAGCAGCCGGGACAGGGACGCCTACGAGCAGTACTTC
CDR3aa: CASSRDRDAYEQYF

v_gene: TRBV9
d_gene: -
abundance: -
j_gene: TRBJ1-3
CDR3nt: TGTGCCAGCAGCGTACGGCAGGCCCCTGGAAACACCATATATTTT
CDR3aa: CASSVRQAPGNTIYF

v_gene: TRBV6-5
d_gene: TRBD1
abundance: -
j_gene: TRBJ1-2
CDR3nt: TGTGCCAGCGGCTCAGGACAGGGGATTCATGGCTACACCTTC
CDR3aa: CASGSGQGIHGYTF

v_gene: TRBV4-1
d_gene: -
abundance: -
j_gene: TRBJ2-1
CDR3nt: TGCGCCAGCAGCCAAGTTAGTGAGGGAATTCAGTTCTTC
CDR3aa: CASSQVSEGIQFF

v_gene: TRBV4-1
d_gene: TRBD1
abundance: -
j_gene: TRBJ1-2
CDR3nt: TGCGCCAGCAGCCAGGGACAGGGATTGAATGGCTACACCTTC
CDR3aa: CASSQGQGLNGYTF

v_gene: TRBV6-1
d_gene: -
abundance: -
j_gene: TRBJ2-7
CDR3nt: TGTGCCAGCAGTGAAGCGCCCGGGGACGAGCAGTACTTC
CDR3aa: CASSEAPGDEQYF

v_gene: TRBV12-3/TRBV12-4
d_gene: -
abundance: -
j_gene: TRBJ2-7
CDR3nt: TGTGCCAGCAAGGACTGGCTATCCGAGCAGTACTTC
CDR3aa: CASKDWLSEQYF

v_gene: TRBV24-1
d_gene: TRBD1
abundance: -
j_gene: TRBJ2-1
CDR3nt: TGTGCCACCAGTGATAACAGGGGGCGAGGAAGTTGGGACAATGAGCAGTTCTTC
CDR3aa: CATSDNRGRGSWDNEQFF

v_gene: TRBV6-5
d_gene: -
abundance: -
j_gene: TRBJ1-1
CDR3nt: TGTGCCAGCAGTTACAAGTTAGGGGTCCGGGACACTGAAGCTTTCTTT
CDR3aa: CASSYKLGVRDTEAFF

v_gene: TRBV28
d_gene: -
abundance: once
j_gene: TRBJ1-1
CDR3nt: TGTGCCAGCAGAGAGATTACTTCGAACACTGAAGCTTTCTTT
CDR3aa: CASREITSNTEAFF

v_gene: TRBV5-6
d_gene: TRBD1
abundance: -
j_gene: TRBJ2-3
CDR3nt: TGTGCCAGCAGCTGGGGACAGCGCACAGATACGCAGTATTTT
CDR3aa: CASSWGQRTDTQYF

v_gene: TRBV11-2
d_gene: TRBD2
abundance: once
j_gene: TRBJ2-5
CDR3nt: TGTGCCAGCACCAGGACTAGCGGGGGGTACCAAGAGACCCAGTACTTC
CDR3aa: CASTRTSGGYQETQYF

v_gene: TRBV9
d_gene: -
abundance: -
j_gene: TRBJ1-2
CDR3nt: TGTGCCAGCAGCGTGCACCGAGCCGGCTACACCTTC
CDR3aa: CASSVHRAGYTF

v_gene: TRBV5-1
d_gene: -
abundance: -
j_gene: TRBJ1-4
CDR3nt: TGCGCCAGCAGCTTCACCAGGGATGAAAAACTGTTTTTT
CDR3aa: CASSFTRDEKLFF

v_gene: TRBV6-5
d_gene: -
abundance: -
j_gene: TRBJ1-2
CDR3nt: TGTGCCAGCAGTCGGGATCGGGAGTCCCTTAATGGCTACACCTTC
CDR3aa: CASSRDRESLNGYTF

v_gene: TRBV28
d_gene: TRBD1
abundance: -
j_gene: TRBJ1-5
CDR3nt: TGTGCCAGCCGAAAGGGACAGCCGAATCAGCCCCAGCATTTT
CDR3aa: CASRKGQPNQPQHF

v_gene: TRBV18
d_gene: -
abundance: -
j_gene: TRBJ1-5
CDR3nt: TGTGCCAGCTCACTATACCCGGGGGAGCCCCAGCATTTT
CDR3aa: CASSLYPGEPQHF

v_gene: TRBV29-1
d_gene: -
abundance: -
j_gene: TRBJ2-1
CDR3nt: TGCAGCGTTGAAGATCTTCGGGGTCGACTAGAGTCCTACAATGAGCAGTTCTTC
CDR3aa: CSVEDLRGRLESYNEQFF

v_gene: TRBV11-2
d_gene: -
abundance: -
j_gene: TRBJ1-1
CDR3nt: TGTGCCAGCAGCTTAGATATAGCCGCGATTCGGGGTGAAGCTTTCTTT
CDR3aa: CASSLDIAAIRGEAFF

v_gene: TRBV10-1
d_gene: TRBD1
abundance: few
j_gene: TRBJ2-2
CDR3nt: TGCGCCAGCAGGGCCGGGACAGTCACCGGGGAGCTGTTTTTT
CDR3aa: CASRAGTVTGELFF

v_gene: TRBV5-1
d_gene: TRBD1
abundance: few
j_gene: TRBJ1-3
CDR3nt: TGCGCCAGCAGCTACTCCGGGACAGGGGGTGGAAACACCATATATTTT
CDR3aa: CASSYSGTGGGNTIYF

v_gene: TRBV7-8
d_gene: -
abundance: -
j_gene: TRBJ1-1
CDR3nt: TGTGCCAGCAGCTTAGTAGGAGGGAACACTGAAGCTTTCTTT
CDR3aa: CASSLVGGNTEAFF

v_gene: TRBV30
d_gene: TRBD1
abundance: once
j_gene: TRBJ2-6
CDR3nt: TGTGCCTGGAGGGGACAGGGCCGGCAGAACGTCCTGACTTTC
CDR3aa: CAWRGQGRQNVLTF

v_gene: TRBV7-3
d_gene: -
abundance: few
j_gene: TRBJ2-1
CDR3nt: TGTGCCAGCAGCTTGGAGACAGCCTCCTACAATGAGCAGTTCTTC
CDR3aa: CASSLETASYNEQFF

v_gene: TRBV7-6
d_gene: TRBD1
abundance: few
j_gene: TRBJ2-5
CDR3nt: TGTGCCAGCAGCTTAGCGGGAGGACAGGGGCGGGGGTACCAAGAGACCCAGTACTTC
CDR3aa: CASSLAGGQGRGYQETQYF

v_gene: TRBV9
d_gene: TRBD1
abundance: -
j_gene: TRBJ1-6
CDR3nt: TGTGCCAGCAACAGACAGGGGGCTCACAATTCACCCCTCCACTTT
CDR3aa: CASNRQGAHNSPLHF

v_gene: TRBV7-3
d_gene: TRBD2
abundance: -
j_gene: TRBJ2-6
CDR3nt: TGTGCCAGCAGCCCGGTAGCGGGGGTCCTCTCTGGGGCCAACGTCCTGACTTTC
CDR3aa: CASSPVAGVLSGANVLTF

v_gene: TRBV12-3/TRBV12-4
d_gene: -
abundance: -
j_gene: TRBJ1-4
CDR3nt: TGTGCCAGCGGGCAGGGTACTAATGAAAAACTGTTTTTT
CDR3aa: CASGQGTNEKLFF

v_gene: TRBV5-8
d_gene: TRBD2
abundance: -
j_gene: TRBJ2-5
CDR3nt: TGTGCCAGCAGCATCGGACTAGCGGGGGGGTGGCAAGAGACCCAGTACTTC
CDR3aa: CASSIGLAGGWQETQYF

v_gene: TRBV9
d_gene: -
abundance: -
j_gene: TRBJ2-2
CDR3nt: TGTGCCAGCAGCGTTCGGGGGTTGACCGGGGAGCTGTTTTTT
CDR3aa: CASSVRGLTGELFF

v_gene: TRBV2
d_gene: -
abundance: -
j_gene: TRBJ1-4
CDR3nt: TGTGCCAGCAGTGTACAACAGCAAAATGAAAAACTGTTTTTT
CDR3aa: CASSVQQQNEKLFF

v_gene: TRBV28
d_gene: -
abundance: once
j_gene: TRBJ1-3
CDR3nt: TGTGCCAGCAGTTCTCCAGGGCTTGGTGGAAACACCATATATTTT
CDR3aa: CASSSPGLGGNTIYF

v_gene: TRBV29-1
d_gene: -
abundance: -
j_gene: TRBJ2-3
CDR3nt: TGCAGCTCCTCGTCAGATACGCAGTATTTT
CDR3aa: CSSSSDTQYF

v_gene: TRBV10-2
d_gene: TRBD1
abundance: -
j_gene: TRBJ1-2
CDR3nt: TGCGCCAGCAGTGTCGGAGGACAGGTTGGCTACACCTTC
CDR3aa: CASSVGGQVGYTF

v_gene: TRBV7-8
d_gene: -
abundance: -
j_gene: TRBJ1-5
CDR3nt: TGTGCCAGCAGCCCCGGGCGGGGGAGGCGTCAGCCCCAGCATTTT
CDR3aa: CASSPGRGRRQPQHF

v_gene: TRBV5-1
d_gene: -
abundance: -
j_gene: TRBJ2-3
CDR3nt: TGCGCCAGCAGCTTCGTCCAGATCACAGATACGCAGTATTTT
CDR3aa: CASSFVQITDTQYF

v_gene: TRBV30
d_gene: TRBD1
abundance: -
j_gene: TRBJ1-5
CDR3nt: TGTGCCTGGAGTGGCCACAGGGGGCGAAATCAGCCCCAGCATTTT
CDR3aa: CAWSGHRGRNQPQHF

v_gene: TRBV3-1/TRBV3-2
d_gene: -
abundance: -
j_gene: TRBJ2-7
CDR3nt: TGTGCCAGCAGCCAAGGTATGGTAGCCTCCTACGAGCAGTACTTC
CDR3aa: CASSQGMVASYEQYF

v_gene: TRBV11-3
d_gene: TRBD1
abundance: -
j_gene: TRBJ2-7
CDR3nt: TGTGCCAGCAGCTTAGGCCAGGGGGACGAGCAGTACTTC
CDR3aa: CASSLGQGDEQYF

v_gene: TRBV29-1
d_gene: -
abundance: -
j_gene: TRBJ2-7
CDR3nt: TGCAGCGTTCTGCCCCAGGACTCCTACGAGCAGTACTTC
CDR3aa: CSVLPQDSYEQYF

v_gene: TRBV3-1/TRBV3-2
d_gene: -
abundance: -
j_gene: TRBJ2-4
CDR3nt: TGTGCCAGCAGCCAAGGATTGACATGGCCAAACATTCAGTACTTC
CDR3aa: CASSQGLTWPNIQYF

v_gene: TRBV4-1
d_gene: TRBD2
abundance: -
j_gene: TRBJ2-1
CDR3nt: TGCGCCAGCAGCCAAGAGCCTAGCGGGGGACCAATCTCCTACAATGAGCAGTTCTTC
CDR3aa: CASSQEPSGGPISYNEQFF

v_gene: TRBV7-8
d_gene: TRBD1
abundance: -
j_gene: TRBJ1-5
CDR3nt: TGTGCCAGCAGCGGGACAGGGTTCGCTAATCAGCCCCAGCATTTT
CDR3aa: CASSGTGFANQPQHF

v_gene: TRBV2
d_gene: TRBD1
abundance: -
j_gene: TRBJ1-1
CDR3nt: TGTGCCAGCAGTGAAGGGCAGGGGGGCGCCAGGGGCACTGAAGCTTTCTTT
CDR3aa: CASSEGQGGARGTEAFF

v_gene: TRBV30
d_gene: TRBD1
abundance: -
j_gene: TRBJ2-7
CDR3nt: TGTGCCGGGGGTTTTTTAGGGACAGGGGTTGGCGAGCAGTACTTC
CDR3aa: CAGGFLGTGVGEQYF

v_gene: TRBV6-6
d_gene: -
abundance: -
j_gene: TRBJ1-5
CDR3nt: TGTGCCAGCAGTTACTCGACAGTTGGTAGCAATCAGCCCCAGCATTTT
CDR3aa: CASSYSTVGSNQPQHF

v_gene: TRBV4-2
d_gene: -
abundance: -
j_gene: TRBJ1-2
CDR3nt: TGTGCCAGCAGCCAAGATATGGGGGGATATGGCTACACCTTC
CDR3aa: CASSQDMGGYGYTF

v_gene: TRBV5-1
d_gene: -
abundance: -
j_gene: TRBJ2-1
CDR3nt: TGCGCCAGCAGCCCAACGGCCGGGAACTCCTACAATGAGCAGTTCTTC
CDR3aa: CASSPTAGNSYNEQFF

v_gene: TRBV7-6
d_gene: -
abundance: -
j_gene: TRBJ1-1
CDR3nt: TGTGCCAGCAGCTTAGATACCGAGGCTGAAGCTTTCTTT
CDR3aa: CASSLDTEAEAFF